This T cell receptor beta chain was profiled in a study of T-cell memory formation after mild COVID-19. TCRdb used MiXCR to reprocess the 5' RACE reads, holding one entry per CDR3 protein. The data contain about 390,000 distinct CDR3 sequences, about 17% of them singletons. General study points: Pre-infection memory already had some responding clones, implying cross-reactive memory joined. Among contracting clones, CD4+ were mainly CM/EM and CD8+ enriched in EMRA. Whereas later expanders leaned CD4+, clones contracting day 15 to 85 showed a balanced CD4/CD8 makeup.

Germline V gives CDR1 MNHNY, CDR2 SVGAGI (reference sequence). The CDR3 has 13 residues. V was trimmed by 0 bases and J by 3 bases, leaving 3 bases between them. This clonotype showed up just a few times. Antigen specificity is unknown. The sequence came from a young man who had mild COVID-19 (a few samples of this study predate the infection). Cell type and time point are not known. Sequencing was done on a sample of PBMCs or a T cell subset sorted from them (not recorded which). The chain employs TRBV6-6 and TRBJ1-5; D gene unclear. The CDR3 DNA sequence: TGTGCCAGCAGTTACTCTCCCAATCAGCCCCAGCATTTT. It specifies CASSYSPNQPQHF.